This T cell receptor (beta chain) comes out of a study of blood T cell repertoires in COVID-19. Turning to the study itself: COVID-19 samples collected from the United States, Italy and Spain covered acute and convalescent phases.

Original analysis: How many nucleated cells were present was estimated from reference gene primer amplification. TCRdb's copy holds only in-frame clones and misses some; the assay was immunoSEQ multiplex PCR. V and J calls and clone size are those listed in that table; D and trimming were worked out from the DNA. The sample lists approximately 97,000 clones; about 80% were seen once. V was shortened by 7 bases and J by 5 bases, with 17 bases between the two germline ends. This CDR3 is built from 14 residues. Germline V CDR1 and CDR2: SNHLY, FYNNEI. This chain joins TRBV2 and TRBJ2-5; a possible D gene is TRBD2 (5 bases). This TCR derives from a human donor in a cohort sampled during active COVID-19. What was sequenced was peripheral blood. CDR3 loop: CASTSTTPGETQYF. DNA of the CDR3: TGTGCCAGCACCTCAACGACACCGGGGGAGACCCAGTACTTC. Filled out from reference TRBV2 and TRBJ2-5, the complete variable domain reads EPEVTQTPSHQVTQMGQEVILRCVPISNHLYFYWYRQILGQKVEFLVSFYNNEISEKSEIFDDQFSVERPDGSNFTLKIRSTKLEDSAMYFCASTSTTPGETQYFGPGTRLLVL.